This TCR beta chain was sequenced during a study of blood T cell repertoires in COVID-19. The CDR3 has 13 amino acids. Per the germline V gene, CDR1 is LNHDA and CDR2 is SQIVND (reference sequence). Trimming removed 3 bases at V and 0 bases at J, with 5 bases between. Study processing details: Estimation of nucleated cell counts relied on the amplification of reference gene primers. The table came from immunoSEQ multiplex PCR; TCRdb's copy has only in-frame clones and leaves some out. From that table come the V and J calls and clone size; the DNA was used to work out D and trimming. Altogether roughly 150,000 clones are present, about 85% being singletons, with the ten largest covering approximately 2.3%.

Sequenced input: peripheral blood. The sequence was collected from a woman aged 70-85 years with acute or convalescent COVID-19. The rearrangement links TRBV19 to TRBJ1-1; D call uncertain. The CDR3 protein is CASSIQMNTEAFF. The CDR3 nucleotides read TGTGCCAGTAGTATTCAGATGAACACTGAAGCTTTCTTT.